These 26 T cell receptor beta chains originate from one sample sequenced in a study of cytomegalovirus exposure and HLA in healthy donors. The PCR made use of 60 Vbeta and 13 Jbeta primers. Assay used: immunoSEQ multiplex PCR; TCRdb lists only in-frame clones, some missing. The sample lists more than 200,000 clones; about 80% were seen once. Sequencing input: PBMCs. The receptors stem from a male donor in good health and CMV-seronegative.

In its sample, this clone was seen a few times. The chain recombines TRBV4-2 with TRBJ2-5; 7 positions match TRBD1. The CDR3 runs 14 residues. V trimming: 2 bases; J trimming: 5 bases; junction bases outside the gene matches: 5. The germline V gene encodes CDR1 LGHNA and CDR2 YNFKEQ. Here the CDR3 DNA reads TGTGCCAGCAGCCAAAAAGGGGGCGCGGAGACCCAGTACTTC. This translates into CASSQKGGAETQYF.

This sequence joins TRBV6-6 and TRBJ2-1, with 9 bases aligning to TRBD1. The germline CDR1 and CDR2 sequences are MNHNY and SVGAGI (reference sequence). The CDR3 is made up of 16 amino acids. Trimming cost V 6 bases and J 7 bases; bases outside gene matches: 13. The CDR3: CASSPRGTGGLNEQFF. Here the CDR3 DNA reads TGTGCCAGCAGCCCTAGGGGCACAGGGGGCTTAAATGAGCAGTTCTTC.

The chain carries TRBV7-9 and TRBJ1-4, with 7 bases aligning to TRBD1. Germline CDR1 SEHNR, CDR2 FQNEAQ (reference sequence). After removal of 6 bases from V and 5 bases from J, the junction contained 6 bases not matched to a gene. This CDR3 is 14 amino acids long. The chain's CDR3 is CASRFGQENEKLFF. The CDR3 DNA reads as TGTGCCAGCAGGTTCGGACAGGAGAATGAAAAACTGTTTTTT. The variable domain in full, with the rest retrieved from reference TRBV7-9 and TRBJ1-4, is DTGVSQNPRHKITKRGQNVTFRCDPISEHNRLYWYRQTLGQGPEFLTYFQNEAQLEKSRLLSDRFSAERPKGSFSTLEIQRTEQGDSAMYLCASRFGQENEKLFFGSGTQLSVL.

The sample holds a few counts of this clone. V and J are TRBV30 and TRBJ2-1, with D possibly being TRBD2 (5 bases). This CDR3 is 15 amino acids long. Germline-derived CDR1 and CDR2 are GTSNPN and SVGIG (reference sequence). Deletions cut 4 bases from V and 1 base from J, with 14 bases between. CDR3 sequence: CAWKARWTSYNEQFF. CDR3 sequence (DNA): TGTGCCTGGAAGGCTCGCTGGACTTCCTACAATGAGCAGTTCTTC.

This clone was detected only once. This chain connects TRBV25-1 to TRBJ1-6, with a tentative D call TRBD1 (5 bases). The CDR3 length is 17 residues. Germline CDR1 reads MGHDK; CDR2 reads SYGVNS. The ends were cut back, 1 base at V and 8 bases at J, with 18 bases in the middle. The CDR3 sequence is CASSEFGLSRADSPLHF. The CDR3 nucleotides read TGTGCCAGCAGTGAATTTGGTTTGAGCAGGGCTGATTCACCCCTCCACTTT. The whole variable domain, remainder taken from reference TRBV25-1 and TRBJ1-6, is EADIYQTPRYLVIGTGKKITLECSQTMGHDKMYWYQQDPGMELHLIHYSYGVNSTEKGDLSSESTVSRIRTEHFPLTLESARPSHTSQYLCASSEFGLSRADSPLHFGNGTRLTVT.

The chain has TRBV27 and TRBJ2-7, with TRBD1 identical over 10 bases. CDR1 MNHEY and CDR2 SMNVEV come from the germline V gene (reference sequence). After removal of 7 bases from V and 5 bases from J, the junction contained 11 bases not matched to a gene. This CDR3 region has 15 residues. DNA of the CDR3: TGTGCCAGCATCAAATCCCGGGACAGGGGCCACGAGCAGTACGTC. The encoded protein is CASIKSRDRGHEQYV.

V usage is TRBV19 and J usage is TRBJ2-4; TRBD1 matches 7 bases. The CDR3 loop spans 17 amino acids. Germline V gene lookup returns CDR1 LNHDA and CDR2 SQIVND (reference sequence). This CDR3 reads CALTREGSNRGRGIQYF. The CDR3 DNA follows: TGTGCTCTCACTAGGGAAGGCAGCAACAGGGGACGAGGCATTCAGTACTTC.

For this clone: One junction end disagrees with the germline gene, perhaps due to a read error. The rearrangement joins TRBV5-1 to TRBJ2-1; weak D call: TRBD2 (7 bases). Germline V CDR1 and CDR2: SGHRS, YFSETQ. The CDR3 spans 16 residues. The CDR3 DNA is TGCGCCCGCAGCCGGGGGGCGGCTAGCGGTGACAATGAGCAGTTCTTC. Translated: CARSRGAASGDNEQFF.

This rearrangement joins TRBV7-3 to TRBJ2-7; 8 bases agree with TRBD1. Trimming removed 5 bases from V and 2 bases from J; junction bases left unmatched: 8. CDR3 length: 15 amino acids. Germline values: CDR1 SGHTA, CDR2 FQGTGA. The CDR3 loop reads CASSPGQDAAYEQYF. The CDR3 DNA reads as TGTGCCAGCAGCCCGGGACAGGATGCCGCCTACGAGCAGTACTTC.

CDR3 protein: CASSQDRGGSAGELFF. The CDR3 DNA reads as TGTGCCAGCAGCCAAGACAGGGGAGGTAGTGCCGGGGAGCTGTTTTTT. V and J are TRBV5-8 and TRBJ2-2; 8 bases map to TRBD1. Trimming cost V 4 bases and J 6 bases; bases outside gene matches: 11. This CDR3 spans 16 amino acids. Germline V gene data show CDR1 as SGHTS and CDR2 as YDEGEE.

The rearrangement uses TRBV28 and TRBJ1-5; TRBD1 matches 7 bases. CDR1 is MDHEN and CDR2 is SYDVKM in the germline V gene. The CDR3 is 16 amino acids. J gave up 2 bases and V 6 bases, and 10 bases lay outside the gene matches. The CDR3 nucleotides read TGTGCCAGCAGACCCTGGGGGCAGGGGGGCAATCAGCCCCAGCATTTT. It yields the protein CASRPWGQGGNQPQHF.

DNA for the CDR3: TGTGCCAGCAGCCACGATGGGACAGGGAAATCACCCCTCCACTTT. Encoded protein: CASSHDGTGKSPLHF. J is TRBJ1-6 and V is TRBV5-6; 9 bases map to TRBD1. This CDR3 contains 15 residues. Trimming removed 4 bases from V and 10 bases from J; junction bases left unmatched: 9. Germline assignment: CDR1 SGHDT and CDR2 YYEEEE.

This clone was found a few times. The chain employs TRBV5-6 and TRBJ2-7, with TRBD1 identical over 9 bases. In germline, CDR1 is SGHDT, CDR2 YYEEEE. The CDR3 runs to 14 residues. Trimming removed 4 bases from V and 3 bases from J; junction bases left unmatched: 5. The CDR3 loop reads CASSHRTGDYEQYF. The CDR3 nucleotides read TGTGCCAGCAGCCACAGGACAGGGGACTACGAGCAGTACTTC.

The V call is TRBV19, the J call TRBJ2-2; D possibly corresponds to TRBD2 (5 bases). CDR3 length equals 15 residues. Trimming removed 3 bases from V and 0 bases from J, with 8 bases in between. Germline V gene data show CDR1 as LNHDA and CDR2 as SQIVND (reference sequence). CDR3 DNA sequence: TGTGCCAGTAGTATCCGGGGAACGAACACCGGGGAGCTGTTTTTT. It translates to CASSIRGTNTGELFF.

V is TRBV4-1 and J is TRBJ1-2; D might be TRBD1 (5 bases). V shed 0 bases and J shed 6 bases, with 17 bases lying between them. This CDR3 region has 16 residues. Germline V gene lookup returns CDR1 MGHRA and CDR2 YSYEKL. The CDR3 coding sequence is TGCGCCAGCAGCCAAGATCAGGGACGGAGCGGGGATGGCTACACCTTC. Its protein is CASSQDQGRSGDGYTF.

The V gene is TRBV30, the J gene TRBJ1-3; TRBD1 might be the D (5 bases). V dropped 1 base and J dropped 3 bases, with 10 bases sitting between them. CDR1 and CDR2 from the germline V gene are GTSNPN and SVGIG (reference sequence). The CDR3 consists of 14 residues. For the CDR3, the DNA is TGTGCCTGGAGTGCATCAGGGATTGGAAACACCATATATTTT. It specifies CAWSASGIGNTIYF.

The CDR3 coding sequence is TGCAGCGTGACGACCGGCTCAGGGGAAAAACTGTTTTTT. It specifies CSVTTGSGEKLFF. V and J are TRBV29-1 and TRBJ1-4, with D possibly being TRBD1 (5 bases). Germline V gene data show CDR1 as SQVTM and CDR2 as ANQGSEA. Trimming pared 6 bases from V and 8 bases from J, leaving 16 bases between. The CDR3 contains 13 residues.

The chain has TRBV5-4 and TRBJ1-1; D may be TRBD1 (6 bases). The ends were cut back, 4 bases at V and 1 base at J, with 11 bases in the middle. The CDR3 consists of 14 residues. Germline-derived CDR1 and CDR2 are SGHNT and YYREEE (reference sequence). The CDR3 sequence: CASSHGQKNTEAFF. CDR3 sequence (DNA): TGTGCCAGCAGCCATGGACAGAAGAACACTGAAGCTTTCTTT. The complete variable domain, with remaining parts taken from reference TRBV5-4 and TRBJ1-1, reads ETGVTQSPTHLIKTRGQQVTLRCSSQSGHNTVSWYQQALGQGPQFIFQYYREEENGRGNFPPRFSGLQFPNYSSELNVNALELDDSALYLCASSHGQKNTEAFFGQGTRLTVV.

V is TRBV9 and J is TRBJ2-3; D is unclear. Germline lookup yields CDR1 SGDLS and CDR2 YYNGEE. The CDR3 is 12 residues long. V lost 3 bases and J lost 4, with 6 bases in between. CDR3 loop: CASSASPDTQYF. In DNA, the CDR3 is TGTGCCAGCAGCGCGAGCCCAGATACGCAGTATTTT.

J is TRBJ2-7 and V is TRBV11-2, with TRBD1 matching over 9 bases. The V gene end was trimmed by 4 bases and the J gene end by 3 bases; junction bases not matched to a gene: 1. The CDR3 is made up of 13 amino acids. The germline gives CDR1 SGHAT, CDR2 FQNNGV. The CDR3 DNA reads TGTGCCAGCAGCTGGACAGGGGACTACGAGCAGTACTTC. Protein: CASSWTGDYEQYF.

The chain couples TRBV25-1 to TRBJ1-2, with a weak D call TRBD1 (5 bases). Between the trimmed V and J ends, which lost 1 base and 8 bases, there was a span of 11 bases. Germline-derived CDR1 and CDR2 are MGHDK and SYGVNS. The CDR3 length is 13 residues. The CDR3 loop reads CASSESGPGGYTF. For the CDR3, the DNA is TGTGCCAGCAGTGAATCCGGGCCAGGGGGCTACACCTTC.

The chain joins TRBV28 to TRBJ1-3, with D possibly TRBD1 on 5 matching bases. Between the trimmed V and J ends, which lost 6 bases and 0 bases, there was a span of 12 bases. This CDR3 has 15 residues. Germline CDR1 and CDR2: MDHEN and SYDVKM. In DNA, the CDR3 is TGTGCCAGCAGGACAGACAGCAGCTCTGGAAACACCATATATTTT. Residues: CASRTDSSSGNTIYF.

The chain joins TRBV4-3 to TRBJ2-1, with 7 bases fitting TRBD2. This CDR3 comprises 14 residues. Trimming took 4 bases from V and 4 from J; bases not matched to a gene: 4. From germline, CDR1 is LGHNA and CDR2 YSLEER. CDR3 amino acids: CASSPPGLYNEQFF. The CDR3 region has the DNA TGCGCCAGCAGCCCACCGGGACTATACAATGAGCAGTTCTTC.

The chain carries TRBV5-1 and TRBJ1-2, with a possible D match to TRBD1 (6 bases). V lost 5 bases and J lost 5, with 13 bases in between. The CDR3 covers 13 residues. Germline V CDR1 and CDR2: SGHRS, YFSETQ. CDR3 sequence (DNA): TGCGCCAGCAGGGTGGTGAGGGGGTATGGCTACACCTTC. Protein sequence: CASRVVRGYGYTF. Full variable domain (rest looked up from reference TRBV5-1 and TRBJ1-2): KAGVTQTPRYLIKTRGQQVTLSCSPISGHRSVSWYQQTPGQGLQFLFEYFSETQRNKGNFPGRFSGRQFSNSRSEMNVSTLELGDSALYLCASRVVRGYGYTFGSGTRLTVV.

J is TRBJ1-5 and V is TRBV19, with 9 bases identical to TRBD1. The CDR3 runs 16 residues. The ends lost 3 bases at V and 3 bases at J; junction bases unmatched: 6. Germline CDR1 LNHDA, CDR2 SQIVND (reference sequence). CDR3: CASSILGQGTNQPQHF. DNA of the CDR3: TGTGCCAGTAGTATCCTCGGACAGGGGACCAATCAGCCCCAGCATTTT. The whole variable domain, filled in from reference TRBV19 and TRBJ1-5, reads DGGITQSPKYLFRKEGQNVTLSCEQNLNHDAMYWYRQDPGQGLRLIYYSQIVNDFQKGDIAEGYSVSREKKESFPLTVTSAQKNPTAFYLCASSILGQGTNQPQHFGDGTRLSIL.

CDR3 region: CASSLGPLAGGGRETQYF. The CDR3, as DNA: TGTGCCAGCAGCTTAGGTCCCTTAGCGGGAGGAGGGAGAGAGACCCAGTACTTC. The J gene is TRBJ2-5, the V gene TRBV7-9; TRBD2 aligns across 10 bases. This CDR3 spans 18 amino acids. The trim removed 1 base at V and 4 bases at J, leaving 12 bases unmatched. In germline, CDR1 is SEHNR, CDR2 FQNEAQ (reference sequence).